The T cell receptor (beta chain) described here comes from a study of T cells in Graves' hyperthyroidism and ophthalmopathy. CDR1 and CDR2 (germline): SGHRS, YFSETQ. The CDR3 consists of 17 residues. Patients counted as stable if ophthalmopathy did not develop within 18 months. Newly diagnosed hyperthyroidism patients aged 18 to 65 years had disease lasting under 2 months. Amplification targeted TCR beta CDR3 regions from RNA transcripts. Researchers ran a first-round RT-PCR on the TCR CDR3 using the HTBI primer set. TCRdb reprocessed the multiplex PCR reads via MiXCR and lists one record per CDR3 protein. The table records some 560,000 distinct CDR3 sequences, around 16% of them present only once. As for this clonotype: One end of the junction is discordant with germline, which a read error may explain.

The sequenced sample consisted of blood. The TCR comes from a woman aged 25 to 39 with Graves' hyperthyroidism. V is TRBV5-1 and J is TRBJ2-5; D is possibly TRBD1 (6 bases). DNA for the CDR3: TGCGCCAGCAGCTTGGGGCAGGGGACGCCGGTAGGGGAGAACCAGTACTTC. This translates into CASSLGQGTPVGENQYF.